The 31 T cell receptor beta chains listed next were all sequenced from one sample in a study of T cell changes during pregnancy in multiple sclerosis. Assay: immunoSEQ multiplex PCR; the TCRdb copy retains only in-frame clones and omits some. The table shows more than 55,000 clones, with about 88% occurring only once. Sample: peripheral blood, taken after pregnancy. Every receptor here comes from a female donor with multiple sclerosis, enrolled in a pregnancy study.

The chain employs TRBV5-5 and TRBJ1-1, with D perhaps TRBD1 (6 bases). Deletions cut 4 bases from V and 8 bases from J, with 12 bases between. CDR3 size: 12 residues. Germline loops: CDR1 SGHKS, CDR2 YYEKEE (reference sequence). The CDR3 DNA follows: TGTGCCAGCAGCCCGGTAGGGGGAGAAGCTTTCTTT. Protein sequence: CASSPVGGEAFF. The complete variable domain, with remaining parts taken from reference TRBV5-5 and TRBJ1-1, reads DAGVTQSPTHLIKTRGQQVTLRCSPISGHKSVSWYQQVLGQGPQFIFQYYEKEERGRGNFPDRFSARQFPNYSSELNVNALLLGDSALYLCASSPVGGEAFFGQGTRLTVV.

J is TRBJ1-3 and V is TRBV10-1; 9 bases map to TRBD1. The CDR3 length is 17 residues. Trimming at V came to 6 bases and at J to 0 bases, leaving 9 bases not matched to a gene. Germline-derived CDR1 and CDR2 are WNHNN and SYGVQD (reference sequence). The CDR3 nucleotides read TGCGCCAGCAGGGGAGTGGACAGGGGACACTCTGGAAACACCATATATTTT. Protein: CASRGVDRGHSGNTIYF.

The chain is built from TRBV6-1 and TRBJ2-7; 8 bases are a match to TRBD1. This CDR3 comprises 14 residues. The V gene's germline CDR1 is MNHNS and CDR2 SASEGT. Germline trimming cut 5 bases from V and 4 bases from J; bases unmatched to any gene: 7. This CDR3 is CASSRTGRRYEQYF. In DNA form, the CDR3 reads TGTGCCAGCAGTCGGACAGGGAGGAGATACGAGCAGTACTTC.

A note on this clone: The junction shows a germline mismatch at one end, possibly a read error. The chain couples TRBV27 to TRBJ1-5, with TRBD1 identical over 7 bases. The CDR3 loop spans 14 amino acids. Germline V CDR1 and CDR2: MNHEY, SMNVEV (reference sequence). The DNA of the CDR3 is TGTGCCAGCCGAGAGACAGGGCGCAAGCAGCCCCAGCATTTT. This translates into CASRETGRKQPQHF.

The rearrangement uses TRBV18 and TRBJ2-7; maybe TRBD2 (6 bases). CDR3 length: 13 amino acids. Trimming pared 3 bases from V and 0 bases from J, leaving 6 bases between. In germline, CDR1 is KGHSH, CDR2 LQKENI. The CDR3 loop reads CASSPGGSYEQYF. CDR3 nucleotide sequence: TGTGCCAGCTCACCGGGGGGCTCCTACGAGCAGTACTTC.

The chain joins TRBV28 to TRBJ2-5; D gene ambiguous. CDR1 and CDR2 (germline): MDHEN, SYDVKM. V gave up 2 bases and J gave up 4 bases, with 8 bases separating them. CDR3 size: 13 residues. The CDR3 region is CASSLPFVETQYF. DNA for the CDR3: TGTGCCAGCAGTTTACCGTTCGTAGAGACCCAGTACTTC.

The V gene is TRBV5-1, the J gene TRBJ1-1; D is perhaps TRBD1 (6 bases). V gave up 6 bases and J gave up 0 bases, with 12 bases separating them. The germline CDR1 and CDR2 sequences are SGHRS and YFSETQ. The CDR3 has 14 amino acids. This CDR3 reads CASKTGPLNTEAFF. CDR3 bases: TGCGCCAGCAAAACAGGGCCGTTGAACACTGAAGCTTTCTTT.

The gene calls are TRBV7-2 and TRBJ1-2, with D maybe TRBD1 (6 bases). Trimming took off 5 bases at V and 4 bases at J, with 17 bases between the two ends. The CDR3 contains 15 residues. CDR1 and CDR2 from the germline V gene are SGHTA and FQGNSA. As DNA, the CDR3 is TGTGCCAGCAGCCCAGTTATCACAGGGCCCTATGGCTACACCTTC. It yields the protein CASSPVITGPYGYTF.

The genes are TRBV29-1 and TRBJ2-2; TRBD1 is a possible D gene (6 bases). Trimming stripped 7 bases from V and 5 bases from J, with 14 bases between. The CDR3 totals 13 residues. CDR1 and CDR2 (germline): SQVTM, ANQGSEA. The CDR3 DNA reads TGCAGCGGGGCCAGGGGCCGGACCGGGGAGCTGTTTTTT. As protein: CSGARGRTGELFF.

This clone was observed a few times. This chain uses TRBV29-1 with TRBJ1-1; D gene ambiguous. The ends were cut back, 3 bases at V and 5 bases at J, with 16 bases in the middle. Germline values: CDR1 SQVTM, CDR2 ANQGSEA. The CDR3 is 14 residues long. CDR3 bases: TGCAGCGTTGATGAATCAGGTGGTAGTACTGAAGCTTTCTTT. The encoded protein is CSVDESGGSTEAFF. The full variable domain, with the rest looked up from reference TRBV29-1 and TRBJ1-1, is SAVISQKPSRDICQRGTSLTIQCQVDSQVTMMFWYRQQPGQSLTLIATANQGSEATYESGFVIDKFPISRPNLTFSTLTVSNMSPEDSSIYLCSVDESGGSTEAFFGQGTRLTVV.

This clone occurred once. This chain uses TRBV6-1 with TRBJ2-4, with TRBD2 as a possible D gene (5 bases). This CDR3 has 11 residues. Germline CDR1 is MNHNS and CDR2 is SASEGT. The CDR3 sequence: CFTAGQNIQYF. CDR3 in DNA: TGTTTTACCGCGGGTCAAAACATTCAGTACTTC.

This clone was seen more than once but under ten times. The J gene is TRBJ2-7, the V gene TRBV5-6; D might be TRBD1 (5 bases). V lost 2 bases, J lost 0 bases, and 12 bases lay in between. The CDR3 covers 15 residues. Germline V gives CDR1 SGHDT, CDR2 YYEEEE. This CDR3 reads CASSFVQDFSYEQYF. The CDR3, as DNA: TGTGCCAGCAGCTTCGTACAGGATTTCTCCTACGAGCAGTACTTC. The variable domain in full, completed from reference TRBV5-6 and TRBJ2-7, reads DAGVTQSPTHLIKTRGQQVTLRCSPKSGHDTVSWYQQALGQGPQFIFQYYEEEERQRGNFPDRFSGHQFPNYSSELNVNALLLGDSALYLCASSFVQDFSYEQYFGPGTRLTVT.

The chain employs TRBV11-2 and TRBJ2-7; 7 bases align to TRBD1. The V gene end was trimmed by 2 bases and the J gene end by 6 bases; junction bases not matched to a gene: 13. Germline assignment: CDR1 SGHAT and CDR2 FQNNGV. The CDR3 runs to 16 residues. Here the CDR3 DNA reads TGTGCCAGCAGCTTACTGAGGGGGCGCGACCCTGGCGAGCAGTACTTC. Amino acid sequence: CASSLLRGRDPGEQYF.

The DNA for the CDR3 is TGTGCCAGCAGCGTAGGAACGGGAGGGAGAAATTCACCCCTCCACTTT. This encodes CASSVGTGGRNSPLHF. The chain uses TRBV9 and TRBJ1-6, with unresolved D. The CDR3 contains 16 residues. Trimming shortened V by 0 bases and J by 7 bases, and 14 bases separated the two germline ends. CDR1 is SGDLS, CDR2 YYNGEE, per germline.

The chain couples TRBV9 to TRBJ2-5, with D possibly TRBD2 on 5 matching bases. The CDR3 loop spans 13 amino acids. Germline lookup yields CDR1 SGDLS and CDR2 YYNGEE. The germline V and J ends were trimmed by 2 bases and 2 bases, with 7 bases remaining between them. CDR3 residues: CASSVDWQETQYF. For the CDR3, the DNA is TGTGCCAGCAGCGTGGACTGGCAAGAGACCCAGTACTTC.

This chain connects TRBV7-9 to TRBJ1-2; no definite D call. Per the germline V gene, CDR1 is SEHNR and CDR2 is FQNEAQ (reference sequence). Trimming shortened V by 1 base and J by 6 bases, and 6 bases separated the two germline ends. The CDR3 loop spans 12 amino acids. The CDR3 DNA reads TGTGCCAGCAGCTTAGGAGGGCATGGCTACACCTTC. It codes for CASSLGGHGYTF.

V is TRBV6-1 and J is TRBJ1-2, with D unclear. Per germline, CDR1 MNHNS and CDR2 SASEGT. The CDR3 spans 12 residues. The V and J ends lost 6 bases and 8 bases respectively, with 13 bases between them. CDR3 region: CASRISGLGYTF. CDR3 nucleotide sequence: TGTGCCAGCAGGATTAGCGGGTTGGGCTACACCTTC.

The chain combines TRBV7-2 with TRBJ2-7; TRBD1 matches 7 bases. CDR1 is SGHTA and CDR2 is FQGNSA in the germline V gene. V gave up 8 bases and J gave up 2 bases; unmatched junction bases: 9. This CDR3 has 14 amino acids. CDR3 in amino acids: CASAFSRGTYEQYF. CDR3 DNA: TGTGCCAGCGCATTCTCCAGGGGGACCTACGAGCAGTACTTC. Full variable domain (remainder filled in from reference TRBV7-2 and TRBJ2-7): GAGVSQSPSNKVTEKGKDVELRCDPISGHTALYWYRQSLGQGLEFLIYFQGNSAPDKSGLPSDRFSAERTGGSVSTLTIQRTQQEDSAVYLCASAFSRGTYEQYFGPGTRLTVT.

The J gene is TRBJ2-2, the V gene TRBV9; TRBD1 is a possible D gene (5 bases). V lost 7 bases, J lost 0 bases, and 7 bases lay in between. The CDR3 covers 13 residues. Germline V CDR1 and CDR2: SGDLS, YYNGEE. CDR3 in DNA: TGTGCCAGCGGGGCATCGAACACCGGGGAGCTGTTTTTT. It yields the protein CASGASNTGELFF. Looking up the rest from reference TRBV9 and TRBJ2-2 gives the full variable domain: DSGVTQTPKHLITATGQRVTLRCSPRSGDLSVYWYQQSLDQGLQFLIQYYNGEERAKGNILERFSAQQFPDLHSELNLSSLELGDSALYFCASGASNTGELFFGEGSRLTVL.

The chain combines TRBV27 with TRBJ1-1, with unresolved D. In germline, CDR1 is MNHEY, CDR2 SMNVEV (reference sequence). The CDR3 length is 13 residues. V was trimmed by 2 bases and J by 5 bases, leaving 9 bases between them. CDR3 protein: CASSLNAGTEAFF. The DNA of the CDR3 is TGTGCCAGCAGTTTAAACGCGGGGACTGAAGCTTTCTTT.

V usage is TRBV2 and J usage is TRBJ2-4; 10 bases agree with TRBD2. J was trimmed by 3 bases and V by 8 bases; bases with no gene match: 4. CDR1 and CDR2 (germline): SNHLY, FYNNEI. CDR3 length equals 14 residues. This chain's CDR3 is CASSSGGVKNIQYF. Here the CDR3 DNA reads TGTGCCAGCTCTAGCGGGGGTGTCAAAAACATTCAGTACTTC.

This clone appeared a single time. This CDR3 is CASIRLAGILYNEQFF. The DNA of the CDR3 is TGTGCCAGCATTCGACTAGCGGGGATTCTCTACAATGAGCAGTTCTTC. V is TRBV21-1 and J is TRBJ2-1; the table's D call, TRBD2, was not checked against the DNA. TRBV21-1 is a pseudogene segment. The CDR3 runs to 16 residues.

The chain joins TRBV2 to TRBJ1-1; the D is unclear. Germline V gene data show CDR1 as SNHLY and CDR2 as FYNNEI. V was pared by 11 bases and J by 4 bases, with 17 bases between. CDR3 size: 13 residues. The CDR3 DNA reads TGTGCCGCCAAAAGCGGGGTGGCCACTGAAGCTTTCTTT. Translation: CAAKSGVATEAFF.

The chain couples TRBV5-1 to TRBJ1-6; TRBD1 agrees at 7 bases. CDR3 size: 17 residues. V lost 3 bases to trimming and J lost 9 bases; unmatched junction nucleotides: 15. The germline gives CDR1 SGHRS, CDR2 YFSETQ. The CDR3, as DNA: TGCGCCAGCAGCTGGACCGAGCAGACAGGGATACTTTCACCCCTCCACTTT. Translated: CASSWTEQTGILSPLHF.

The rearrangement links TRBV20-1 to TRBJ1-1; TRBD1 matches 7 bases. The J segment lost 5 bases and the V segment lost 8 bases, leaving 5 bases of the junction unmatched. The CDR3 totals 11 residues. Per germline, CDR1 DFQATT and CDR2 SNEGSKA (reference sequence). CDR3 sequence reads: CSSTGLTEAFF. The CDR3 DNA sequence: TGCAGTTCGACAGGGTTGACTGAAGCTTTCTTT.

The V call is TRBV29-1, the J call TRBJ2-3; 7 bases agree with TRBD2. Trimming at V came to 1 base and at J to 2 bases, leaving 3 bases not matched to a gene. This CDR3 has 14 amino acids. Germline V gives CDR1 SQVTM, CDR2 ANQGSEA. The CDR3 DNA reads TGCAGCGTTGAAGGACTAGCCATCACAGATACGCAGTATTTT. This translates into CSVEGLAITDTQYF.

V and J are TRBV5-3 and TRBJ2-5; tentative D call: TRBD2 (6 bases). TRBV5-3 is an ORF; its function is uncertain. The CDR3 runs to 16 residues. V lost 5 bases and J lost 0, with 17 bases in between. The CDR3 DNA reads TGTGCCAGAAGGCACAAGGGAGGACAAAACCAAGAGACCCAGTACTTC. This gives the protein CARRHKGGQNQETQYF.

V usage is TRBV6-5 and J usage is TRBJ1-4, with a weak D call TRBD1 (5 bases). Trimming stripped 4 bases from V and 8 bases from J, with 14 bases between. CDR3 length equals 14 residues. Looked up from germline, CDR1 is MNHEY and CDR2 is SVGAGI. CDR3 coding DNA: TGTGCCAGCAGTTCGTGGCAGGGCGAGGAAAAACTGTTTTTT. Translated, it gives CASSSWQGEEKLFF.

V and J are TRBV12-1 and TRBJ1-2. TRBV12-1 is reported as a pseudogene. This CDR3 has 16 residues. CDR3 in DNA: TGTGCCAGCAGATCCAGCTGGGAGGGACCCTACTATGGCTACACCTTC. Amino acid sequence: CASRSSWEGPYYGYTF.

The DNA of the CDR3 is TGCGCCGGAGCTCTAGCGGGGGGGCCCAATGAGCAGTTCTTC. It yields the protein CAGALAGGPNEQFF. The chain uses TRBV23-1 and TRBJ2-1, with 12 bases that match TRBD2. TRBV23-1 is designated an ORF whose function remains uncertain. Germline trimming cut 11 bases from V and 6 bases from J; bases unmatched to any gene: 8. The CDR3 covers 14 residues.

The rearrangement links TRBV11-3 to TRBJ2-7; TRBD2 matches at 9 bases. CDR3 size: 15 residues. Trimming at V came to 3 bases and at J to 4 bases, leaving 7 bases not matched to a gene. Germline CDR1 is SGHNT and CDR2 is YENEEA. CDR3 nucleotide sequence: TGTGCCAGCAGCTTCAGGTCTAGCGGGGTGTACGAGCAGTACTTC. It translates to CASSFRSSGVYEQYF.